This T cell receptor beta chain was captured by sequencing in a study of vaccination effects on CD4 cells after COVID-19. At the level of the study: Before sequencing, viral peptide pools were used by the ViraFEST assay to expand antigen-specific CD4+ T cells. Both of the two convalescent patients gave a sample, one 16 days and one a week before vaccination.

The CDR3 has 18 amino acids. The germline gives CDR1 SGHTA, CDR2 FQGNSA. Trimming removed 0 bases at V and 0 bases at J, with 14 bases between. Notes on the study in general: Predominantly, the post-vaccine spike-reactive clones of convalescents comprised new vaccine-induced clones.

Sequenced by immunoSEQ multiplex PCR; TCRdb stores in-frame clones only, minus some. The sample has tens of thousands of clones, more than 60% seen once. As to this clone: Its antigen is undetermined.

The culture ran for approximately 10 days, and then CD4+ T cells were isolated. The chain combines TRBV7-2 with TRBJ1-4; D not resolved. The sequence derives from a human donor who had a prior SARS-CoV-2 infection. Sequenced material: CD4+ T cells from PBMCs cultured without peptide, taken before COVID-19 vaccination. The CDR3 DNA reads TGTGCCAGCAGCTTAGCGTTTGGCAGCGCTGCAACTAATGAAAAACTGTTTTTT. This translates into CASSLAFGSAATNEKLFF.